This entry features one T cell receptor beta chain sequence. Its antigen is still unknown. The sample originates from a study of cytomegalovirus exposure and HLA in healthy donors. About the study: Among the 400 or so donors who were genotyped, about 86% fell in the genetic ancestry cluster that is associated with self-reported Caucasian donors.

General study findings and limits: Further analysis, carried out later, found HLA-associated TCR beta chains more clonally expanded than equally common other chains. A few chains linked to CMV were shown in vitro to be specific for CMV antigens.

In the PCR, 60 Vbeta and 13 Jbeta primers were used. Sequencing was performed with immunoSEQ multiplex PCR; in TCRdb, only in-frame clones are kept and a portion is missing. The sample carries about 140,000 clones, 75% to 85% recorded once. The germline gives CDR1 SGHVS, CDR2 FNYEAQ. The V and J ends lost 2 bases and 8 bases respectively, with 18 bases between them. This CDR3 is built from 15 residues. Sequencing was done on a sample of PBMCs. This TCR came from a woman in her late teens or twenties in good health and CMV-seropositive. The chain combines TRBV7-6 with TRBJ1-2; the D is unclear. The CDR3 sequence: CASSLSVAGREGYTF. CDR3 nucleotides: TGTGCCAGCAGCTTATCGGTGGCCGGGCGGGAAGGCTACACCTTC.